Reported below is one T cell receptor (beta chain). Its specific antigen is unknown. No much larger clone exists at a distance of one base, and base qualities are not known. Collaborating institutions collected whole blood in K2EDTA tubes following their own protocols. Collaborator samples were shipped for TCRbeta analysis as frozen whole blood, isolated PBMCs, or DNA extracted from either sample type. This entry belongs to a study of blood T cell repertoires in COVID-19 (TCRdb year 2020). In the study overall: The collaborator samples originated in the United States, Italy and Spain and spanned the acute and convalescent phases of COVID-19. Where available, HLA class I and class II types were taken from metadata supplied by the sample provider and were not determined by assay-based typing. The material from the prospective study consisted of cDNA or gDNA derived from T cells, B-cell-depleted T cells, or PBMCs. The samples were drawn from two sources: the first 160 participants of the ongoing ImmuneRACE study, and some 1,300 subjects contributed by 6 global collaborators. Nearly every sample came with metadata listing a de-identified subject ID, COVID-19 status, age in years and sex. The dataset comprised deeply sampled blood TCRbeta repertoires from subjects exposed to, actively infected with, or recovered from COVID-19. A freely available public database, intended as a resource for researchers studying the immune response to SARS-CoV-2, is where the repertoires were released. Findings and caveats that apply to the study as a whole: Clinical and demographic metadata were provided uncurated, with the amount varying by source and participant.

From the cysteine up to the phenylalanine, the CDR3 has a length of 14 residues. Here the CDR3 DNA is all that survives: 42 bases in frame from base 1. V and J lose 5 bases and 7 bases, and a span of 15 bases separates them. Looking up the germline V gene yields CDR1 MDHEN and CDR2 SYDVKM. TCRbeta CDR3 regions were amplified from genomic DNA using the immunoSEQ Assay, a bias-controlled multiplex PCR. As for the authors' bioinformatics: The number of nucleated cells in each sample was estimated by amplification of reference gene primers within the assay. To quantify the absolute abundance of each unique TCRbeta CDR3 rearrangement, sequence reads were collapsed and filtered. Productive Simpson clonality was computed per sample as the square root of Simpson's diversity index over productive rearrangements. The table comes from immuneACCESS by way of TCRdb, which keeps in-frame sequences with V and J called. Part of the clones is missing from these tables; in studies checked, under half for an unresolved V gene and the rest for unknown reasons. The DNA gave D and trimming, while V, J and clone size come from that table. Within this sample are 200,000 to 300,000 clones, with about 79% of them counted one time only. The ten most abundant clones make up around 8.9% of the sample.

Sequencing input: peripheral blood. This clonotype was sampled from an older man with acute or convalescent COVID-19. The rearrangement combines TRBV28 with TRBJ1-5; no D gene call is confident. In nucleotide form, the sequence is TGTGCCAGCAGTCTACCGGGAAGGGAGCAGCCCCAGCATTTT. The translation is CASSLPGREQPQHF. With the portions outside the CDR3 filled from the reference TRBV28 and TRBJ1-5 genes, the complete variable region becomes DVKVTQSSRYLVKRTGEKVFLECVQDMDHENMFWYRQDPGLGLRLIYFSYDVKMKEKGDIPEGYSVSREKKERFSLILESASTNQTSMYLCASSLPGREQPQHFGDGTRLSIL.